This passage covers 27 T cell receptor beta chains from one sample sequenced in a study of control samples from healthy donors and cancer patients. The data were produced by immunoSEQ multiplex PCR, yet TCRdb's version contains in-frame clones alone and is incomplete. This table holds roughly 100,000 clones, around nine tenths found once. The sample taken for sequencing was blood. Every receptor here comes from a man aged 25-45 years in good health.

The genes are TRBV7-2 and TRBJ1-5, with unresolved D. The V end was cut by 5 bases, the J end by 0 bases, with 17 bases between. CDR1 and CDR2 from the germline V gene are SGHTA and FQGNSA. The CDR3 has 17 amino acids. In DNA form, the CDR3 reads TGTGCCAGCAGCCCCATCCCCCACGGTTATAGCAATCAGCCCCAGCATTTT. Encoded protein: CASSPIPHGYSNQPQHF. The full variable domain, with the rest looked up from reference TRBV7-2 and TRBJ1-5, is GAGVSQSPSNKVTEKGKDVELRCDPISGHTALYWYRQSLGQGLEFLIYFQGNSAPDKSGLPSDRFSAERTGGSVSTLTIQRTQQEDSAVYLCASSPIPHGYSNQPQHFGDGTRLSIL.

The chain couples TRBV6-6 to TRBJ1-2; unclear D gene. Germline V gene sequence: CDR1 MNHNY, CDR2 SVGAGI (reference sequence). V was clipped by 0 bases and J by 4 bases, with 6 bases between them. The CDR3 is 13 amino acids. CDR3 bases: TGTGCCAGCAGTTACTCGAAAGGCTATGGCTACACCTTC. This sequence encodes CASSYSKGYGYTF.

The J gene is TRBJ2-3, the V gene TRBV27; D might be TRBD2 (5 bases). Germline CDR1 reads MNHEY; CDR2 reads SMNVEV (reference sequence). CDR3 length: 15 residues. Deletions cut 5 bases from V and 4 bases from J, with 16 bases between. The CDR3 region has the DNA TGTGCCAGCAGTCCCTCATGGTGGGAGCCAGATACGCAGTATTTT. Its protein product is CASSPSWWEPDTQYF.

In the case of this clone: The junction departs from germline at one end; a sequencing error may be responsible. This rearrangement joins TRBV6-1 to TRBJ1-1; D is unclear. The CDR3 runs to 15 residues. In germline, CDR1 is MNHNS, CDR2 SASEGT. In nucleotides, the CDR3 is TGTGCCAACAGTGAAATAGGGCGAATGAACACTGAAGCTTTCTTT. It translates to CANSEIGRMNTEAFF.

The chain employs TRBV4-1 and TRBJ1-3; 7 nucleotides align to TRBD1. The CDR3 totals 18 residues. CDR1 MGHRA and CDR2 YSYEKL come from the germline V gene. After removal of 5 bases from V and 1 base from J, the junction contained 14 bases not matched to a gene. The CDR3 loop reads CASSSPAEGGSSGNTIYF. CDR3 DNA sequence: TGCGCCAGCAGCTCCCCGGCGGAAGGGGGCAGTTCTGGAAACACCATATATTTT.

The J gene is TRBJ2-3, the V gene TRBV3-1 (or the pseudogene TRBV3-2); 8 bases fit TRBD2. J lost 2 bases, V lost 3 bases, and 1 base had no gene match. CDR1 LGHDT and CDR2 YNNKEL come from the germline V gene (reference sequence). The CDR3 covers 14 residues. The CDR3: CASSQGLVTDTQYF. CDR3 DNA: TGTGCCAGCAGCCAGGGACTAGTCACAGATACGCAGTATTTT.

This clone was observed a single time. The CDR3 sequence is CASKVAGGFSDTQYF. The CDR3 DNA follows: TGTGCCAGTAAGGTTGCGGGGGGTTTCTCAGATACGCAGTATTTT. J is TRBJ2-3 and V is TRBV19; 8 nucleotides agree with TRBD2. The ends lost 7 bases at V and 4 bases at J; junction bases unmatched: 10. Germline V gene lookup returns CDR1 LNHDA and CDR2 SQIVND (reference sequence). This CDR3 is built from 15 residues. Based on the CDR3 plus reference TRBV19 and TRBJ2-3, the full variable domain is DGGITQSPKYLFRKEGQNVTLSCEQNLNHDAMYWYRQDPGQGLRLIYYSQIVNDFQKGDIAEGYSVSREKKESFPLTVTSAQKNPTAFYLCASKVAGGFSDTQYFGPGTRLTVL.

The V and J genes are TRBV9 and TRBJ1-6, with TRBD1 identical over 9 bases. The V segment lost 3 bases and the J segment 9 bases; nucleotides outside the gene matches: 10. Germline CDR1 is SGDLS and CDR2 is YYNGEE. This CDR3 is built from 16 residues. The CDR3 here is CASSAGGGTGTSPLHF. The CDR3 nucleotides are TGTGCCAGCAGCGCCGGGGGTGGGACAGGGACTTCACCCCTCCACTTT.

V and J are TRBV7-9 and TRBJ1-2, with a possible D match to TRBD1 (6 bases). The CDR3 runs to 14 residues. The V end was cut by 0 bases, the J end by 13 bases, with 18 bases between. CDR1 and CDR2 from the germline V gene are SEHNR and FQNEAQ (reference sequence). The CDR3 sequence: CASSLAGGAVATTF. The CDR3 nucleotides are TGTGCCAGCAGCTTAGCGGGGGGGGCAGTGGCAACCACCTTC. Drawing the rest from reference TRBV7-9 and TRBJ1-2, the complete variable domain is DTGVSQNPRHKITKRGQNVTFRCDPISEHNRLYWYRQTLGQGPEFLTYFQNEAQLEKSRLLSDRFSAERPKGSFSTLEIQRTEQGDSAMYLCASSLAGGAVATTFGSGTRLTVV.

In its sample, this clone was seen once. The V gene is TRBV7-2, the J gene TRBJ2-5; TRBD2 agrees at 7 bases. The germline V gene has CDR1 SGHTA and CDR2 FQGNSA. The CDR3 sequence is 15 residues long. J gave up 1 base and V 5 bases, and 7 bases lay outside the gene matches. The CDR3 region is CASSQQLAAQETQYF. The CDR3 coding sequence is TGTGCCAGCAGCCAACAGCTAGCGGCCCAAGAGACCCAGTACTTC.

This chain links TRBV18 with TRBJ2-2, with 8 bases that match TRBD1. The CDR3 has 16 amino acids. The V gene's germline CDR1 is KGHSH and CDR2 LQKENI. Unmatched junction bases numbered 7, after V lost 0 bases and J lost 7 bases. CDR3: CASSPPRDRFIGELFF. The CDR3 bases are TGTGCCAGCTCACCACCGAGGGACAGGTTTATCGGGGAGCTGTTTTTT.

J is TRBJ1-2 and V is TRBV30; 10 bases line up with TRBD1. This CDR3 spans 15 amino acids. V lost 3 bases, J lost 3 bases, and 7 bases stayed unmatched. Germline lookup yields CDR1 GTSNPN and CDR2 SVGIG (reference sequence). In nucleotides, the CDR3 is TGTGCCTGGAGGGGCGACAGGGGGCATGACTATGGCTACACCTTC. Translating it yields CAWRGDRGHDYGYTF.

The V call is TRBV20-1, the J call TRBJ1-6; 7 bases line up with TRBD1. Per the germline V gene, CDR1 is DFQATT and CDR2 is SNEGSKA (reference sequence). The J segment lost 11 bases and the V segment lost 4 bases, leaving 8 bases of the junction unmatched. The CDR3 runs 13 residues. The CDR3 DNA is TGCAGTGCTACTGACAGGGCAAAGGCACCCCTCCACTTT. Amino acid sequence: CSATDRAKAPLHF.

The chain carries TRBV11-3 and TRBJ2-1, with 10 bases identical to TRBD2. The CDR3 runs to 15 residues. Germline V lookup: CDR1 SGHNT, CDR2 YENEEA. After removal of 6 bases from V and 5 bases from J, the junction contained 7 bases not matched to a gene. CDR3 residues: CASSLNSGGNNEQFF. The CDR3 DNA is TGTGCCAGCAGTTTAAATAGCGGGGGGAACAATGAGCAGTTCTTC.

The V and J genes are TRBV20-1 and TRBJ2-7; 7 bases are a match to TRBD2. This CDR3 region has 12 residues. From germline, CDR1 is DFQATT and CDR2 SNEGSKA (reference sequence). After removal of 3 bases from V and 7 bases from J, the junction contained 6 bases not matched to a gene. CDR3 sequence (DNA): TGCAGTGCTAGTTGGGAGGGTAGGGAGCAGTACTTC. Encoded protein: CSASWEGREQYF.

The sample holds one count of this clone. As DNA, the CDR3 is TGTGCCAGTACCGCCGGGACAGCAATTTATGGCTACACCTTC. This codes for CASTAGTAIYGYTF. This rearrangement joins TRBV19 to TRBJ1-2, with 7 bases identical to TRBD1. The CDR3 runs to 14 residues. Unmatched junction bases numbered 10, after V lost 7 bases and J lost 5 bases. Germline lookup yields CDR1 LNHDA and CDR2 SQIVND (reference sequence).

The V and J genes are TRBV11-3 and TRBJ2-3; no clear D. V lost 2 bases, J lost 4 bases, and 7 bases lay in between. The CDR3 contains 13 residues. CDR1 is SGHNT and CDR2 is YENEEA in the germline V gene. The CDR3 DNA follows: TGTGCCAGCAGCTTAACGAAAGCAGATACGCAGTATTTT. It yields the protein CASSLTKADTQYF. Variable domain in full (rest from reference TRBV11-3 and TRBJ2-3): EAGVVQSPRYKIIEKKQPVAFWCNPISGHNTLYWYLQNLGQGPELLIRYENEEAVDDSQLPKDRFSAERLKGVDSTLKIQPAELGDSAVYLCASSLTKADTQYFGPGTRLTVL.

In its sample, this clone was seen once. V is TRBV6-6 and J is TRBJ1-2; D is unresolved. Per germline, CDR1 MNHNY and CDR2 SVGAGI (reference sequence). V was pared by 7 bases and J by 4 bases, with 13 bases between. This CDR3 is built from 13 residues. CDR3 nucleotides: TGTGCCAGCACCTCCAGCGTATCCTATGGCTACACCTTC. Translation: CASTSSVSYGYTF.

This rearrangement joins TRBV7-2 to TRBJ1-5; TRBD1 is a possible D gene (6 bases). The V end lost 8 bases, the J end lost 5 bases, and 13 bases lay between the germline ends. The CDR3 totals 13 residues. Per the germline V gene, CDR1 is SGHTA and CDR2 is FQGNSA. The CDR3 DNA sequence: TGTGCCAGCGCTGCAAGGGGGGATCAGCCCCAGCATTTT. Amino acid sequence: CASAARGDQPQHF. The full variable domain, with the rest looked up from reference TRBV7-2 and TRBJ1-5, is GAGVSQSPSNKVTEKGKDVELRCDPISGHTALYWYRQSLGQGLEFLIYFQGNSAPDKSGLPSDRFSAERTGGSVSTLTIQRTQQEDSAVYLCASAARGDQPQHFGDGTRLSIL.

The J gene is TRBJ1-1, the V gene TRBV18; D is uncertain. V was trimmed by 5 bases and J by 7 bases, leaving 14 bases between them. The CDR3 runs to 13 residues. Germline assignment: CDR1 KGHSH and CDR2 LQKENI. CDR3 in amino acids: CASSGLNSDEAFF. DNA for the CDR3: TGTGCCAGCTCAGGTTTGAATTCTGATGAAGCTTTCTTT.

This chain joins TRBV5-1 and TRBJ2-3; 12 nucleotides line up with TRBD2. The CDR3 runs 15 residues. CDR1 and CDR2 from the germline V gene are SGHRS and YFSETQ. V dropped 4 bases and J dropped 2; count of bases not matched to a gene: 2. This chain's CDR3 is CASSLAGGPTDTQYF. In DNA form, the CDR3 reads TGCGCCAGCAGCCTAGCGGGAGGGCCCACAGATACGCAGTATTTT.

This clone has just one count. Mismatch with germline at one junction end may stem from a read error. The CDR3 region has the DNA TGTGCCATCAGCAGAGAGGGGGCGTATCTTGAAGCTTTCTTT. Translating it yields CAISREGAYLEAFF. The chain has TRBV15 and TRBJ1-1; 7 bases are shared with TRBD1. Germline CDR1 is LNHNV and CDR2 is YYDKDF (reference sequence). This CDR3 has 14 residues. The full variable domain, its missing parts supplied by reference TRBV15 and TRBJ1-1, is DAMVIQNPRYQVTQFGKPVTLSCSQTLNHNVMYWYQQKSSQAPKLLFHYYDKDFNNEADTPDNFQSRRPNTSFCFLDIRSPGLGDTAMYLCAISREGAYLEAFFGQGTRLTVV.

This chain joins TRBV4-1 and TRBJ2-5; D not certain. This CDR3 has 14 amino acids. Trimming took off 4 bases at V and 1 base at J, with 10 bases between the two ends. Germline CDR1 MGHRA, CDR2 YSYEKL. CDR3 region: CASSPSRSQETQYF. The CDR3 DNA follows: TGCGCCAGCAGCCCCTCCCGCAGCCAAGAGACCCAGTACTTC.

J is TRBJ1-2 and V is TRBV5-1; D remains unclear. This CDR3 comprises 15 residues. V shed 4 bases and J shed 7 bases, with 20 bases lying between them. Germline values: CDR1 SGHRS, CDR2 YFSETQ. The CDR3 nucleotides read TGCGCCAGCAGCATCGGACCGCCAACGCCCGGTGGCTACACCTTC. The encoded protein is CASSIGPPTPGGYTF.

The J gene is TRBJ2-1, the V gene TRBV5-5; D might be TRBD2 (5 bases). The germline V gene encodes CDR1 SGHKS and CDR2 YYEKEE (reference sequence). Trimming took off 0 bases at V and 14 bases at J, with 12 bases between the two ends. CDR3 size: 12 residues. As DNA, the CDR3 is TGTGCCAGCAGCTTGGCGGATAAGAGGGAGTTCTTC. Amino acid sequence: CASSLADKREFF.

The chain has TRBV24-1 and TRBJ1-5; TRBD1 aligns across 9 bases. The V gene's germline CDR1 is KGHDR and CDR2 SFDVKD. J was trimmed by 2 bases and V by 4 bases; bases with no gene match: 8. The CDR3 consists of 17 residues. The CDR3 spells CATSEGTGGGGNQPQHF. CDR3 nucleotide sequence: TGTGCCACCAGTGAAGGAACAGGGGGCGGCGGCAATCAGCCCCAGCATTTT.

The V call is TRBV30, the J call TRBJ2-7; 14 bases fit TRBD2. The length of the CDR3 is 16 residues. Germline V lookup: CDR1 GTSNPN, CDR2 SVGIG (reference sequence). The ends lost 2 bases at V and 6 bases at J; junction bases unmatched: 9. The CDR3 is CAWSFRTSGRIGEQYF. In DNA, the CDR3 is TGTGCCTGGAGTTTCAGGACTAGCGGGAGGATCGGCGAGCAGTACTTC. Together with reference TRBV30 and TRBJ2-7, the CDR3 gives the full variable domain: SQTIHQWPATLVQPVGSPLSLECTVEGTSNPNLYWYRQAAGRGLQLLFYSVGIGQISSEVPQNLSASRPQDRQFILSSKKLLLSDSGFYLCAWSFRTSGRIGEQYFGPGTRLTVT.